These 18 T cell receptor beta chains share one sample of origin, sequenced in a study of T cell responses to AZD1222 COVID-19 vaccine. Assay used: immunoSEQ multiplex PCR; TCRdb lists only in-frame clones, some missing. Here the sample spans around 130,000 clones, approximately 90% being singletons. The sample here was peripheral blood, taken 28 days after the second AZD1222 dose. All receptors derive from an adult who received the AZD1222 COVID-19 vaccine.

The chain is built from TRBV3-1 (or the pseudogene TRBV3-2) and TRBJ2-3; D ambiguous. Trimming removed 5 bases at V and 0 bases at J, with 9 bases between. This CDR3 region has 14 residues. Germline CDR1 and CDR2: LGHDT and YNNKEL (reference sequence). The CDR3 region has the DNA TGTGCCAGCAGCAAGATGGCTAGCACAGATACGCAGTATTTT. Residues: CASSKMASTDTQYF.

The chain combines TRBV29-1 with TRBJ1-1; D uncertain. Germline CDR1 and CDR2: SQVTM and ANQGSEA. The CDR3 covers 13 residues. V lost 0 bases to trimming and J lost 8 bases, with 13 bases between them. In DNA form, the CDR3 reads TGCAGCGTTGAAGATCAGGCAGGACTCGAAGCTTTCTTT. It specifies CSVEDQAGLEAFF.

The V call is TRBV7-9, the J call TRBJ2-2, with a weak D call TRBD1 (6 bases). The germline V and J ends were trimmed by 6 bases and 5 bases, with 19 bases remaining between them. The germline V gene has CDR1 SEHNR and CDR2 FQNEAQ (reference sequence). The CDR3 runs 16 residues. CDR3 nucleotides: TGTGCCAGCAGTCCTGGTGCAGGGGTGGGAACCGGGGAGCTGTTTTTT. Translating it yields CASSPGAGVGTGELFF.

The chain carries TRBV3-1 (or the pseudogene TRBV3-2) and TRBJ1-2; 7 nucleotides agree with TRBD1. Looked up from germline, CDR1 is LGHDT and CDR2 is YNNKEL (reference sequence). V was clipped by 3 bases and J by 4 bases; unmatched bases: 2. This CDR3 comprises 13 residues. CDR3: CASSHGDSYGYTF. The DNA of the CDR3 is TGTGCCAGCAGCCATGGGGACAGCTATGGCTACACCTTC.

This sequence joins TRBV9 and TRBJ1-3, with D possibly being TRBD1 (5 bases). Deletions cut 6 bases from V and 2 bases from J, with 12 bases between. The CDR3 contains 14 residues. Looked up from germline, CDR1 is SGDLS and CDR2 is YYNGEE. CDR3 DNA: TGTGCCAGCACTAAGACAGCCGCTGGAAACACCATATATTTT. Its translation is CASTKTAAGNTIYF.

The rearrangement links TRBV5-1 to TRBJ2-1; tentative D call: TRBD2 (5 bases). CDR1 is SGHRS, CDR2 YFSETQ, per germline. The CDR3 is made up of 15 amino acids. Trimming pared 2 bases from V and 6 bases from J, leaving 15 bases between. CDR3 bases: TGCGCCAGCAGCTTCGAGGGAGCGAGATCCAATGAGCAGTTCTTC. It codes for CASSFEGARSNEQFF.

The CDR3: CASSSHTCSKNIQYF. The CDR3 DNA reads TGTGCCAGCAGCTCCCATACCTGCTCCAAAAACATTCAGTACTTC. This chain links TRBV7-3 with TRBJ2-4; D gene ambiguous. The germline V and J ends were trimmed by 4 bases and 2 bases, with 12 bases remaining between them. The CDR3 length is 15 residues. Germline assignment: CDR1 SGHTA and CDR2 FQGTGA.

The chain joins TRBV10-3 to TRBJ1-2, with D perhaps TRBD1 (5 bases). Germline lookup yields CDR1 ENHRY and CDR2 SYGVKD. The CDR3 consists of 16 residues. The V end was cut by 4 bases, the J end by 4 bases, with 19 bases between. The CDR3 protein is CAISVLLEVGLYGYTF. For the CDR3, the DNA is TGTGCCATCAGTGTACTTTTGGAGGTGGGGCTCTATGGCTACACCTTC.

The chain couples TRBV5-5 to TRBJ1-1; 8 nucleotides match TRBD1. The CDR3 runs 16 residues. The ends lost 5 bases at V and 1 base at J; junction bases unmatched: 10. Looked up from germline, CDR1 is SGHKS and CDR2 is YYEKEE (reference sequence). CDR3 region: CASRPDRVRANTEAFF. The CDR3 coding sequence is TGTGCCAGCAGGCCGGACAGGGTAAGGGCGAACACTGAAGCTTTCTTT.

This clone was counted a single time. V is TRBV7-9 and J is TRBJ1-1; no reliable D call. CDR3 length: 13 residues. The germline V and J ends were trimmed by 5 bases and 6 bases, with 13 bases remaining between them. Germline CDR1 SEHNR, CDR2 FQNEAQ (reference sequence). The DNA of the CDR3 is TGTGCCAGCAGCCCGGACCTGAGTTCTGAAGCTTTCTTT. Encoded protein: CASSPDLSSEAFF.

Here the CDR3 reads CASSPLVAGAGEQYF. The CDR3 region has the DNA TGTGCCAGCAGCCCCCTTGTAGCCGGAGCAGGCGAGCAGTACTTC. This sequence joins TRBV4-2 and TRBJ2-7; D unresolved. The CDR3 is made up of 15 amino acids. V shed 4 bases and J shed 6 bases, with 19 bases lying between them. CDR1 and CDR2 from the germline V gene are LGHNA and YNFKEQ.

The CDR3 loop reads CASSQEFNWAPGEKLFF. In nucleotides, the CDR3 is TGCGCCAGCAGCCAAGAGTTCAATTGGGCCCCGGGTGAAAAACTGTTTTTT. This chain connects TRBV4-1 to TRBJ1-4, with D uncertain. Trimming stripped 0 bases from V and 7 bases from J, with 18 bases between. This CDR3 is 17 amino acids long. In germline, CDR1 is MGHRA, CDR2 YSYEKL.

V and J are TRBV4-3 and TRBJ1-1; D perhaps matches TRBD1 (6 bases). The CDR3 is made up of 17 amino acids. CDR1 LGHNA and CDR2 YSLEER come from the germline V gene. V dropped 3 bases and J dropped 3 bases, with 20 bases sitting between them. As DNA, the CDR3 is TGCGCCAGCAGCCAGGGGCCTATGACAGGAGGGGACACTGAAGCTTTCTTT. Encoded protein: CASSQGPMTGGDTEAFF.

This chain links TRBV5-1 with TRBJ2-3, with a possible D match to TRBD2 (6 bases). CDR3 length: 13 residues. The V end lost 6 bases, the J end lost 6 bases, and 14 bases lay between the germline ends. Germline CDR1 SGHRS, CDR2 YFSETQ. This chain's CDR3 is CASKGGDGDTQYF. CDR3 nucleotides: TGCGCCAGCAAGGGCGGGGACGGGGATACGCAGTATTTT.

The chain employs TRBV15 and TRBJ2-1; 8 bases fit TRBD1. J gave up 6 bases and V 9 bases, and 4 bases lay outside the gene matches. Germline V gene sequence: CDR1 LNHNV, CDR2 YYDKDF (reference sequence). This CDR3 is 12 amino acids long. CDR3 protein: CATTTGGNEQFF. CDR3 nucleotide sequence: TGTGCCACTACAACAGGGGGCAATGAGCAGTTCTTC.

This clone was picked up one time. Here the CDR3 DNA reads TGTGCCAGCAGCTTATCCATGAACACTGAAGCTTTCTTT. The encoded protein is CASSLSMNTEAFF. The chain couples TRBV7-3 to TRBJ1-1; D is undetermined. The CDR3 is made up of 13 amino acids. Germline V gene lookup returns CDR1 SGHTA and CDR2 FQGTGA. Trimming shortened V by 2 bases and J by 0 bases, and 4 bases separated the two germline ends.

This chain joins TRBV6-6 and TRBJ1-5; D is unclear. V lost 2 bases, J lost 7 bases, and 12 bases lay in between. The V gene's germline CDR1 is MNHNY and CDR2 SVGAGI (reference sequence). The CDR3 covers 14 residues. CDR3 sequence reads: CASSYGEGRQPQHF. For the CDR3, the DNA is TGTGCCAGCAGTTACGGGGAGGGAAGGCAGCCCCAGCATTTT.

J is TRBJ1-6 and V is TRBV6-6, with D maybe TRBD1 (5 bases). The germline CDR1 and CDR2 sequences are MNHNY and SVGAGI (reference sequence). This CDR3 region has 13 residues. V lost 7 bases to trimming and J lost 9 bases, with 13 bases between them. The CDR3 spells CASTLEGSSPLHF. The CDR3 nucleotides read TGTGCCAGCACCCTAGAGGGGAGTTCACCCCTCCACTTT.